Sequencing of this T cell receptor beta chain was carried out in a study of blood T cell repertoires in COVID-19. TCRdb's table, derived via immunoSEQ multiplex PCR, lists solely in-frame clones and lacks some. The table shows approximately 240,000 clones, with around nine tenths occurring only once. There are 15 residues in the CDR3. Germline lookup yields CDR1 SGDLS and CDR2 YYNGEE. V lost 0 bases, J lost 7 bases, and 17 bases lay in between. The chain has TRBV9 and TRBJ2-7; maybe TRBD2 (5 bases). The clonotype was recovered from a young woman who had recovered from COVID-19. Sequencing was carried out using PBMCs or T cells enriched from blood (not recorded which). Here the CDR3 DNA reads TGTGCCAGCAGCGTAGGAGGGCCCCTTATGTATGAGCAGTACTTC. Encoded protein: CASSVGGPLMYEQYF.